This TCR beta chain was sequenced during a study of T cells in Graves' hyperthyroidism and ophthalmopathy. TCR beta CDR3 region amplification was performed from RNA transcripts. HTBI primers were the set used in a first-round RT-PCR of the TCR CDR3. TCRdb fed the multiplex PCR reads into MiXCR, producing one record per CDR3 protein. The table includes fewer than 350,000 distinct CDR3 sequences, around 20% detected once. V was shortened by 6 bases and J by 2 bases, with 18 bases between the two germline ends. In germline, CDR1 is MDHEN, CDR2 SYDVKM. CDR3 size: 16 residues. This clonotype was observed a few times.

The V gene is TRBV28, the J gene TRBJ2-3, with D tentatively TRBD1 (6 bases). Specimen: blood. The receptor's source is a man aged 50 to 60 with Graves' ophthalmopathy. The CDR3 here is CASSADRPLDTDTQYF. CDR3 coding DNA: TGTGCCAGCAGCGCGGACAGACCGCTAGACACAGATACGCAGTATTTT.